This TCR beta chain was sequenced for a study of T cell repertoires in cytomegalovirus infection. Study background: Shared public TCR beta signatures pointed to both CMV infection and a matching HLA type.

This CDR3 spans 14 amino acids. Trimming stripped 3 bases from V and 0 bases from J, with 12 bases between. Per the germline V gene, CDR1 is DFQATT and CDR2 is SNEGSKA (reference sequence). This clonotype has only a few counts. Antigen: not known. TCRdb reprocessed the reads via MiXCR and lists one record per CDR3 protein. Here the sample spans hundreds of thousands of distinct CDR3 sequences, approximately 32% being singletons. The chain joins TRBV20-1 to TRBJ2-7; no clear D gene. This sequence was found in a human donor in good health (CMV status not recorded). Some clones in this sample may be carry-over from other donors' samples. Specimen: cultured CD8+ T cells from PBMCs, collected from culture after CMV antigen stimulation. The CDR3 bases are TGCAGTGCTAGGGTGGGCTTAAGCTCCTACGAGCAGTACTTC. Its protein is CSARVGLSSYEQYF.